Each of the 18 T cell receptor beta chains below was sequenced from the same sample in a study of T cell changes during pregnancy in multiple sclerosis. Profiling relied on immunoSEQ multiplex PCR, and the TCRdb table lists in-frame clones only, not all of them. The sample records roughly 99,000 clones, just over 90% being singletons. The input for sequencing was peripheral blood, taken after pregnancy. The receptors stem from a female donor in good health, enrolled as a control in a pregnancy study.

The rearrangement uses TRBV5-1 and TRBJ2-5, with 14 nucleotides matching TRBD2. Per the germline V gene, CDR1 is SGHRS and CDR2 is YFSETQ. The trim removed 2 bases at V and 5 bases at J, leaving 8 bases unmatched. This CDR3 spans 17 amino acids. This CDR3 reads CASSFGTSGSRLETQYF. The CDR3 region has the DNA TGCGCCAGCAGCTTCGGGACTAGCGGGAGCAGATTGGAGACCCAGTACTTC.

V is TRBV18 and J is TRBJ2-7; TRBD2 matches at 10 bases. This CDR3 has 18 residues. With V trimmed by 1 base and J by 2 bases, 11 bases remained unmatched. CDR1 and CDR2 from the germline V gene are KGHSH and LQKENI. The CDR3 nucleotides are TGTGCCAGCTCACCACTTACGGCTAGCGGGGGCCTTACCTACGAGCAGTACTTC. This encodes CASSPLTASGGLTYEQYF.

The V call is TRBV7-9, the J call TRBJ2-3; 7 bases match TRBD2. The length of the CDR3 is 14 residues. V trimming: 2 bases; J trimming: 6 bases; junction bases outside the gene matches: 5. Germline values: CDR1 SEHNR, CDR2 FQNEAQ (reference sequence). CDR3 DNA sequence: TGTGCCAGCAGCTTACGCGGGAGAGGGGATACGCAGTATTTT. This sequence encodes CASSLRGRGDTQYF. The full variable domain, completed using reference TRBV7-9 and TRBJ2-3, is DTGVSQNPRHKITKRGQNVTFRCDPISEHNRLYWYRQTLGQGPEFLTYFQNEAQLEKSRLLSDRFSAERPKGSFSTLEIQRTEQGDSAMYLCASSLRGRGDTQYFGPGTRLTVL.

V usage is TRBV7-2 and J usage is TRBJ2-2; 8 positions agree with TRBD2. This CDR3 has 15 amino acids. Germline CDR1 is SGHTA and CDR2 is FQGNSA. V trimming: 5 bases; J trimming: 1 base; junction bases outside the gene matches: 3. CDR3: CASSPGTRNTGELFF. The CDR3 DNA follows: TGTGCCAGCAGCCCAGGGACTAGGAACACCGGGGAGCTGTTTTTT.

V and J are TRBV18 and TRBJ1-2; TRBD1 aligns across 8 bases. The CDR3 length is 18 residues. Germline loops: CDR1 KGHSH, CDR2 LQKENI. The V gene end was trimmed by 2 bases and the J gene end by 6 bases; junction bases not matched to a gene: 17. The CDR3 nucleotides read TGTGCCAGCTCACCAGCGGGGCCGACTGGGACAGGCTTAGATGGCTACACCTTC. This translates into CASSPAGPTGTGLDGYTF.

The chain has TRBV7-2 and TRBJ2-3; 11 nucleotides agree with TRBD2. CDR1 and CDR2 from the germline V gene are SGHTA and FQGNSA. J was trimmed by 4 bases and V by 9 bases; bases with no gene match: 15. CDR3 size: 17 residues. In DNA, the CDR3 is TGTGCCAGTAGCCTCTACCCAATAGCGGGAGGGGCAGATACGCAGTATTTT. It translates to CASSLYPIAGGADTQYF. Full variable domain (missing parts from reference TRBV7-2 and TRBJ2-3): GAGVSQSPSNKVTEKGKDVELRCDPISGHTALYWYRQSLGQGLEFLIYFQGNSAPDKSGLPSDRFSAERTGGSVSTLTIQRTQQEDSAVYLCASSLYPIAGGADTQYFGPGTRLTVL.

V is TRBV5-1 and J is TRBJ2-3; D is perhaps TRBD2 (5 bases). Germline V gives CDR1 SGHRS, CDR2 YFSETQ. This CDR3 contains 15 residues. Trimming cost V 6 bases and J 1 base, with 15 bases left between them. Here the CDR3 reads CASNSLASRTDTQYF. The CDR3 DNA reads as TGCGCCAGCAATTCGCTAGCAAGTCGCACAGATACGCAGTATTTT.

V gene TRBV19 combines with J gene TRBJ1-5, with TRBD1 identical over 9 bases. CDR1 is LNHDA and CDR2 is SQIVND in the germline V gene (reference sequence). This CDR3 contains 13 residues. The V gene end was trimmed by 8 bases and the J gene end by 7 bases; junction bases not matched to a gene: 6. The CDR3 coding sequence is TGTGCCAGTTGGGGACAGGGCTTCCAGCCCCAGCATTTT. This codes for CASWGQGFQPQHF.

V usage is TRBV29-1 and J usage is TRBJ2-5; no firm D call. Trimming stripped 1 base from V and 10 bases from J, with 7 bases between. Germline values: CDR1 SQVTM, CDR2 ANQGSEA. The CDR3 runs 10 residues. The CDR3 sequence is CSVEAGIQYF. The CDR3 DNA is TGCAGCGTTGAAGCGGGTATCCAGTACTTC.

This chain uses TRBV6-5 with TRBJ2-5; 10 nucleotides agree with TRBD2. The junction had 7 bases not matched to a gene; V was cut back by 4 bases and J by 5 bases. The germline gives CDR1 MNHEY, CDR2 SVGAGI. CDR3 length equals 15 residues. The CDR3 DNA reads TGTGCCAGCAGTTTGGGACTAGCGAGGTTCGAGACCCAGTACTTC. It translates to CASSLGLARFETQYF.

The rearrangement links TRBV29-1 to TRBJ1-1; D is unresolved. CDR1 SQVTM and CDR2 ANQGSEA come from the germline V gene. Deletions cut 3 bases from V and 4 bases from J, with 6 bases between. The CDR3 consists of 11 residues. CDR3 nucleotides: TGCAGCGTTGACAGAACCACTGAAGCTTTCTTT. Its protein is CSVDRTTEAFF.

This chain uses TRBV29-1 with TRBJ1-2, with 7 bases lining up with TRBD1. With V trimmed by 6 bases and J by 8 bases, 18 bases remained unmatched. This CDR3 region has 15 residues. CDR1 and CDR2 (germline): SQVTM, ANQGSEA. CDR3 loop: CSVGTLRQGPAGYTF. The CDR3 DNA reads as TGCAGCGTGGGGACTCTAAGACAGGGACCCGCGGGCTACACCTTC.

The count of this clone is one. The CDR3 reads CASSLGSGAAQSSYNEQFF. The CDR3 DNA is TGTGCCAGCAGCCTCGGAAGCGGAGCGGCCCAGAGCTCCTACAATGAGCAGTTCTTC. The V gene is TRBV13, the J gene TRBJ2-1; D might be TRBD2 (5 bases). The CDR3 covers 19 residues. Trimming removed 5 bases at V and 0 bases at J, with 23 bases between. Germline-derived CDR1 and CDR2 are PRHDT and FYEKMQ (reference sequence).

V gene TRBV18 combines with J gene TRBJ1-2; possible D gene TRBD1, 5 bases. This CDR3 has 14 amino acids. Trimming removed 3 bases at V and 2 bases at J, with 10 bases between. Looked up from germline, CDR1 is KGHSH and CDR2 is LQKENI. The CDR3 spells CASSPVYRNYGYTF. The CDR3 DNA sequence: TGTGCCAGCTCACCGGTTTACAGGAACTATGGCTACACCTTC.

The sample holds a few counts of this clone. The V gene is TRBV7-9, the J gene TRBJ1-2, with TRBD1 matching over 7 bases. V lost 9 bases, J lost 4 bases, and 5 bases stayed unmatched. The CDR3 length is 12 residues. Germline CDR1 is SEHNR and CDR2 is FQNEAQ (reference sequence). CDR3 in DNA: TGTGCCAGTGGCGACAGGGCCTATGGCTACACCTTC. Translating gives CASGDRAYGYTF.

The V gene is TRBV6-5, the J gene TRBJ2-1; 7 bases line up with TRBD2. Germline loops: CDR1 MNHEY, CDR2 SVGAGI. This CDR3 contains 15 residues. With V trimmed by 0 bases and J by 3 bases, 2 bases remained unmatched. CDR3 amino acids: CASSYSPSGYNEQFF. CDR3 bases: TGTGCCAGCAGTTACTCGCCTAGCGGCTACAATGAGCAGTTCTTC.

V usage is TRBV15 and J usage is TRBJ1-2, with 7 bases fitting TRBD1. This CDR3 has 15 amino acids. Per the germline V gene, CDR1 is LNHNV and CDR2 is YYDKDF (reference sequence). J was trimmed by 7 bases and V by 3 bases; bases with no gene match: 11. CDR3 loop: CATSRNTGERAGYTF. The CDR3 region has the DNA TGTGCCACCAGCAGGAATACAGGGGAACGGGCTGGCTACACCTTC.

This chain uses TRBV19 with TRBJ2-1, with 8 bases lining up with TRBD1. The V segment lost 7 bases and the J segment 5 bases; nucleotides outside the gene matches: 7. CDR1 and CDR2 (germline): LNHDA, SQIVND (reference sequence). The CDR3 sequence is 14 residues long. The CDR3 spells CASTHLDRDNEQFF. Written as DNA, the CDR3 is TGTGCCAGTACCCACTTGGACAGGGACAATGAGCAGTTCTTC.